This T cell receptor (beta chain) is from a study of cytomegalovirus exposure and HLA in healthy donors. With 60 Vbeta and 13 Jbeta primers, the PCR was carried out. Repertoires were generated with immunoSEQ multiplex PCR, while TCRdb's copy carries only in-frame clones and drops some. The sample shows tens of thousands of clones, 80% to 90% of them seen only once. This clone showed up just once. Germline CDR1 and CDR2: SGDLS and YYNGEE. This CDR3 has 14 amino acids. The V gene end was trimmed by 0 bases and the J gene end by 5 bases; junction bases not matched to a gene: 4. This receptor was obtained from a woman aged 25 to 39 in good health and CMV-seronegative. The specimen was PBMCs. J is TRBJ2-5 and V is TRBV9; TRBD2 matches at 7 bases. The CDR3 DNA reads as TGTGCCAGCAGCGTAGCTGTGGGAGGGGAGACCCAGTACTTC. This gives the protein CASSVAVGGETQYF.